Here is one T cell receptor (beta chain) with its context. The source of the sample is a study of preoperative IRX-2 immunotherapy in early breast cancer. The assay was immunoSEQ multiplex PCR, and TCRdb's table has in-frame clones only and misses some. The data hold fewer than 2,000 clones, with approximately 70% observed a single time. The germline gives CDR1 LGHNT, CDR2 FRNRAP. The CDR3 sequence is 12 residues long. Treatment noted: preoperative locoregional IRX-2 cytokine immunotherapy. Preoperative locoregional IRX-2 cytokine immunotherapy was tested in the phase Ib source study. This clonotype originated in a human donor with breast cancer. The rearrangement links TRBV12-5 to TRBJ1-6, with D perhaps TRBD1 (6 bases). The sequenced sample was tumor tissue, obtained after IRX-2 immunotherapy. The CDR3 DNA sequence: TGTGCCAGCGGTAGACAGGCGGAACCCCTCCACTTT. As protein: CASGRQAEPLHF.